A single sample gave rise to the 18 T cell receptor beta chains below, sequenced in a study of T-cell memory formation after mild COVID-19. TCRdb re-derived calls from the 5' RACE reads in MiXCR, one entry per CDR3 protein. The sample carries about 560,000 distinct CDR3 sequences, roughly 17% recorded once. The sample consisted of PBMCs or a T cell subset sorted from them (not recorded which). The origin of the receptors is an adult woman who had mild COVID-19 (a few samples of this study predate the infection). Cell type and time point are not known.

The chain joins TRBV12-3 or TRBV12-4 to TRBJ2-7, with D uncertain. The CDR3 has 13 residues. V lost 6 bases, J lost 3 bases, and 12 bases lay in between. In nucleotides, the CDR3 is TGTGCCAGCAGGAATACAGAAAGCTACGAGCAGTACTTC. It translates to CASRNTESYEQYF.

This clonotype was detected a few times. At one end, the junction sequence differs from germline, possibly due to a read error. J is TRBJ1-4 and V is TRBV5-1; no firm D call. The CDR3 sequence is 14 residues long. Germline loops: CDR1 SGHRS, CDR2 YFSETQ. The CDR3 bases are TGCGCCAGCGGCTTCGGGTCGAGGGATGAAAAACTGTTTTTT. This translates into CASGFGSRDEKLFF.

CDR3 region: CASGYSRDSKSIHSNQPQHF. DNA of the CDR3: TGTGCTAGTGGTTACTCCCGGGACAGCAAATCCATCCATAGCAATCAGCCCCAGCATTTT. The V gene is TRBV12-5, the J gene TRBJ1-5; 7 nucleotides match TRBD1. Germline V CDR1 and CDR2: LGHNT, FRNRAP. The CDR3 runs to 20 residues. Trimming took 4 bases from V and 0 from J; bases not matched to a gene: 18.

V gene TRBV11-1 combines with J gene TRBJ2-6; D not resolved. This CDR3 contains 15 residues. Germline assignment: CDR1 SGHAT and CDR2 FQDESV (reference sequence). The germline V and J ends were trimmed by 5 bases and 2 bases, with 10 bases remaining between them. CDR3 coding DNA: TGTGCCAGCAGCCCGAGCGACCCTGGGGCCAACGTCCTGACTTTC. Its translation: CASSPSDPGANVLTF.

The chain uses TRBV10-3 and TRBJ2-7; D is unclear. This CDR3 contains 13 residues. Looked up from germline, CDR1 is ENHRY and CDR2 is SYGVKD. The V gene lost 6 bases and the J gene lost 5 bases, with 14 bases spanning the gap. This CDR3 is CAIRAGGEDEQYF. CDR3 nucleotide sequence: TGTGCCATCAGGGCAGGCGGCGAAGACGAGCAGTACTTC.

This chain uses TRBV24-1 with TRBJ2-7; D unclear. V dropped 3 bases and J dropped 2 bases, with 13 bases sitting between them. The germline CDR1 and CDR2 sequences are KGHDR and SFDVKD. The CDR3 is made up of 15 amino acids. As DNA, the CDR3 is TGTGCCACCAGTGATCCTAAGAAGATTCCCTACGAGCAGTACTTC. Its protein product is CATSDPKKIPYEQYF.

V is TRBV12-3 or TRBV12-4 and J is TRBJ2-1; 7 nucleotides align to TRBD2. V shed 4 bases and J 3 bases; nucleotides not matched to a gene: 9. CDR3 size: 16 residues. The CDR3 sequence is CASSSHGGGNYNEQFF. The CDR3 DNA follows: TGTGCCAGCAGTTCTCATGGGGGGGGTAACTACAATGAGCAGTTCTTC.

The chain employs TRBV12-3 or TRBV12-4 and TRBJ2-1; TRBD2 aligns across 11 bases. V shed 4 bases, J shed 3 bases, and the junction held 5 bases outside the gene matches. CDR3 length equals 16 residues. The CDR3 nucleotides read TGTGCCAGCAGTTCAGGACTAGCGGGCGACTACAATGAGCAGTTCTTC. This encodes CASSSGLAGDYNEQFF.

The chain has TRBV11-2 and TRBJ1-2; D is undetermined. The germline V and J ends were trimmed by 4 bases and 3 bases, with 12 bases remaining between them. The CDR3 extends over 14 amino acids. In germline, CDR1 is SGHAT, CDR2 FQNNGV. The CDR3 protein is CASSWNQDYYGYTF. The CDR3 coding sequence is TGTGCCAGCAGCTGGAATCAGGATTACTATGGCTACACCTTC.

This clonotype was counted only a few times. V usage is TRBV7-9 and J usage is TRBJ2-5; TRBD1 agrees at 8 bases. This CDR3 has 17 amino acids. The germline gives CDR1 SEHNR, CDR2 FQNEAQ (reference sequence). V lost 5 bases, J lost 2 bases, and 13 bases stayed unmatched. The DNA of the CDR3 is TGTGCCAGCAGCCCAGGCCTGCGGACAGGGTGGCAAGAGACCCAGTACTTC. Translation: CASSPGLRTGWQETQYF.

This clonotype has just a few counts. The J gene is TRBJ1-1, the V gene TRBV5-1; 10 bases align to TRBD1. Trimming cost V 3 bases and J 0 bases; bases outside gene matches: 5. Germline loops: CDR1 SGHRS, CDR2 YFSETQ. There are 16 residues in the CDR3. CDR3 amino acids: CASSYSGTGVNTEAFF. The CDR3 DNA is TGCGCCAGCAGCTACTCCGGGACAGGGGTGAACACTGAAGCTTTCTTT.

This chain connects TRBV20-1 to TRBJ2-4, with D perhaps matching TRBD2 (6 bases). The V end lost 6 bases, the J end lost 0 bases, and 15 bases lay between the germline ends. This CDR3 has 15 residues. Germline V gene lookup returns CDR1 DFQATT and CDR2 SNEGSKA (reference sequence). The CDR3 nucleotides read TGCAGTGCCGCAACTCAGGGACTAGCCAAAAACATTCAGTACTTC. It specifies CSAATQGLAKNIQYF.

CDR3 bases: TGCAGTGCTAGCGGGGGAAGGGCAGGGGTAGCCGAGCAGTACTTC. It is translated as CSASGGRAGVAEQYF. V is TRBV20-1 and J is TRBJ2-7; D possibly uses TRBD1 or TRBD2 (6 bases each). The ends were cut back, 3 bases at V and 6 bases at J, with 21 bases in the middle. This CDR3 contains 15 residues. Germline lookup yields CDR1 DFQATT and CDR2 SNEGSKA (reference sequence).

The chain carries TRBV7-2 and TRBJ1-2; weak D call: TRBD1 (5 bases). Trimming removed 3 bases from V and 4 bases from J, with 6 bases in between. The CDR3 extends over 12 amino acids. Per the germline V gene, CDR1 is SGHTA and CDR2 is FQGNSA. CDR3 region: CASSFGGYGYTF. As DNA, the CDR3 is TGTGCCAGCAGCTTTGGGGGCTATGGCTACACCTTC.

This clonotype has only a few counts. This sequence joins TRBV29-1 and TRBJ2-1; D gene ambiguous. V was trimmed by 7 bases and J by 4 bases, leaving 8 bases between them. The germline CDR1 and CDR2 sequences are SQVTM and ANQGSEA. The CDR3 loop spans 11 amino acids. The CDR3 DNA follows: TGCAGCGCCTTACGTTACAATGAGCAGTTCTTC. It encodes CSALRYNEQFF.

This clonotype was recorded a few times. J is TRBJ1-2 and V is TRBV29-1; D is unresolved. The CDR3 covers 13 residues. V was trimmed by 4 bases and J by 4 bases, leaving 13 bases between them. CDR1 and CDR2 from the germline V gene are SQVTM and ANQGSEA. In DNA form, the CDR3 reads TGCAGCGTTGGGAAAAGGGAGTTCTATGGCTACACCTTC. The encoded protein is CSVGKREFYGYTF.

V gene TRBV12-3 or TRBV12-4 combines with J gene TRBJ2-1, with D possibly being TRBD1 or TRBD2 (7 bases each). The V and J ends lost 7 bases and 4 bases respectively, with 17 bases between them. This CDR3 region has 15 residues. Written as DNA, the CDR3 is TGTGCCAGCACCCAGGGGGGGGCGGGATACAATGAGCAGTTCTTC. As protein: CASTQGGAGYNEQFF.

The rearrangement links TRBV6-5 to TRBJ2-1, with 12 bases aligning to TRBD2. Unmatched junction bases numbered 5, after V lost 0 bases and J lost 2 bases. Looked up from germline, CDR1 is MNHEY and CDR2 is SVGAGI. The CDR3 has 18 residues. CDR3 loop: CASSYSSSGRAPYNEQFF. CDR3 in DNA: TGTGCCAGCAGTTACTCATCTAGCGGGAGGGCCCCCTACAATGAGCAGTTCTTC.